The rows below give T cell receptor beta chains drawn from one sample of a study of blood T cell repertoires in COVID-19. Produced via immunoSEQ multiplex PCR; TCRdb's table is partial and in-frame only. The data contain 350,000 to 400,000 clones, 90% of them singletons. Sequences were obtained from peripheral blood. The receptors stem from a man aged 18 to 29 with active or convalescent COVID-19. CDR3s include the opening cysteine and the closing phenylalanine or tryptophan. The D gene is left open where the match is weak. Clone size is stated in some rows and not others, as once, few, many or a class when expanded.

cdr3_aa cdr3_nt d_call j_call clone_size v_call
CASSLDGQMNTEAFF TGCGCCAGCAGCTTGGATGGACAGATGAACACTGAAGCTTTCTTT - TRBJ1-1 - TRBV5-1
CASSQDGSGGNEQFF TGCGCCAGCAGCCAAGATGGGTCAGGGGGCAATGAGCAGTTCTTC TRBD1 TRBJ2-1 - TRBV4-3
CASSSTGDYGYTF TGTGCCAGCAGTTCCACAGGGGACTATGGCTACACCTTC TRBD1 TRBJ1-2 - TRBV6-5
CASSPTSGEYEQYF TGTGCCAGTAGCCCGACTAGCGGGGAATACGAGCAGTACTTC TRBD2 TRBJ2-7 - TRBV19
CASSFGQGRIYEQYF TGTGCCAGCAGTTTCGGACAGGGCCGGATCTACGAGCAGTACTTC TRBD1 TRBJ2-7 once TRBV2
CASSRTPGQKNIQYF TGTGCCAGTAGTAGGACCCCGGGACAGAAAAACATTCAGTACTTC TRBD1 TRBJ2-4 - TRBV19
CASSLQQEGGYTF TGTGCCAGCAGTTTGCAACAGGAGGGGGGCTACACCTTC - TRBJ1-2 - TRBV28
CASSPPNGGPQETQYF TGTGCCAGCTCACCACCAAACGGGGGACCCCAAGAGACCCAGTACTTC - TRBJ2-5 once TRBV18
CASSFGTGRYGYTF TGTGCCAGCAGTTTCGGGACAGGACGCTATGGCTACACCTTC TRBD1 TRBJ1-2 - TRBV6-2/TRBV6-3
CASGSGDSPLHF TGTGCCAGCGGTTCAGGTGATTCACCCCTCCACTTT - TRBJ1-6 - TRBV28
CASSPDSNYHRTDTQYF TGTGCCAGCAGCCCGGACAGCAACTACCACCGCACAGATACGCAGTATTTT - TRBJ2-3 - TRBV7-3
CASSASGGNQPQHF TGTGCCAGCAGCGCAAGCGGCGGCAATCAGCCCCAGCATTTT - TRBJ1-5 - TRBV9
CASSPWSGSYNEQFF TGTGCCAGCAGCCCATGGTCCGGGTCCTACAATGAGCAGTTCTTC - TRBJ2-1 - TRBV7-3
CASSRVNYGYTF TGTGCCAGCAGTCGCGTTAACTATGGCTACACCTTC - TRBJ1-2 - TRBV6-5